The 31 T cell receptor beta chains presented below share a single source sample, sequenced in a study of blood T cell repertoires in COVID-19. TCRdb's copy holds only in-frame clones and misses some; the assay was immunoSEQ multiplex PCR. The sample has approximately 280,000 clones, approximately 90% seen once. The sample consisted of peripheral blood. The receptors stem from a man aged 40-49 years with acute or convalescent COVID-19.

CDR3 residues: CASSLQGLSNQPQHF. The CDR3 DNA follows: TGTGCCAGTAGTCTACAGGGCCTTAGCAATCAGCCCCAGCATTTT. V usage is TRBV19 and J usage is TRBJ1-5; possibly TRBD1 for D (6 bases). Germline V gene lookup returns CDR1 LNHDA and CDR2 SQIVND (reference sequence). This CDR3 has 15 residues. V was pared by 5 bases and J by 0 bases, with 11 bases between.

The rearrangement links TRBV5-1 to TRBJ1-1; D may be TRBD1 (5 bases). The germline V gene has CDR1 SGHRS and CDR2 YFSETQ. Trimming took 4 bases from V and 4 from J, leaving 17 bases between them. There are 15 residues in the CDR3. CDR3 nucleotide sequence: TGCGCCAGCAGCCCAGTAGCAGGGAAGGTCACTGAAGCTTTCTTT. It specifies CASSPVAGKVTEAFF.

This clone was detected only once. The chain links TRBV27 to TRBJ1-1; no clear D. This CDR3 contains 13 residues. V was clipped by 6 bases and J by 4 bases, with 12 bases between them. Looked up from germline, CDR1 is MNHEY and CDR2 is SMNVEV (reference sequence). The DNA for the CDR3 is TGTGCCAGCAGAGAAGGACTTGGCACTGAAGCTTTCTTT. It translates to CASREGLGTEAFF.

This chain joins TRBV18 and TRBJ1-5; maybe TRBD1 (5 bases). Germline loops: CDR1 KGHSH, CDR2 LQKENI. The CDR3 covers 14 residues. Trimming cost V 0 bases and J 5 bases, with 8 bases left between them. The CDR3 DNA reads TGTGCCAGCTCACCACCGGGGGGGGATCAGCCCCAGCATTTT. Translated: CASSPPGGDQPQHF.

V and J are TRBV28 and TRBJ2-3; TRBD1 agrees at 11 bases. Germline loops: CDR1 MDHEN, CDR2 SYDVKM. V shed 5 bases, J shed 4 bases, and the junction held 11 bases outside the gene matches. This CDR3 is built from 17 residues. This chain's CDR3 is CASSALRGTGGPDTQYF. CDR3 nucleotide sequence: TGTGCCAGCAGTGCCTTGAGAGGGACAGGGGGTCCAGATACGCAGTATTTT.

V usage is TRBV7-3 and J usage is TRBJ2-2; D unclear. Trimming removed 4 bases from V and 0 bases from J, with 6 bases in between. The CDR3 runs 14 residues. Germline assignment: CDR1 SGHTA and CDR2 FQGTGA. The CDR3 DNA reads as TGTGCCAGCAGCTCCGGGTCGAACACCGGGGAGCTGTTTTTT. Its translation is CASSSGSNTGELFF.

V gene TRBV7-9 combines with J gene TRBJ2-2, with 7 bases matching TRBD1. The CDR3 spans 16 residues. Germline assignment: CDR1 SEHNR and CDR2 FQNEAQ (reference sequence). The junction had 6 bases not matched to a gene; V was cut back by 4 bases and J by 1 base. The CDR3 sequence is CASSSQGKGNTGELFF. The CDR3 DNA follows: TGTGCCAGCAGCTCACAGGGGAAGGGGAACACCGGGGAGCTGTTTTTT. The full variable domain, its missing parts supplied by reference TRBV7-9 and TRBJ2-2, is DTGVSQNPRHKITKRGQNVTFRCDPISEHNRLYWYRQTLGQGPEFLTYFQNEAQLEKSRLLSDRFSAERPKGSFSTLEIQRTEQGDSAMYLCASSSQGKGNTGELFFGEGSRLTVL.

Comments on this clone: This sample includes further DNA sequences coding for the same CDR3. The chain uses TRBV10-1 and TRBJ1-6; 7 nucleotides agree with TRBD1. CDR1 is WNHNN, CDR2 SYGVQD, per germline (reference sequence). CDR3 size: 18 residues. V lost 6 bases and J lost 6; bases outside the gene matches: 17. CDR3 sequence: CASRKWLRGDSANSPLHF. In DNA form, the CDR3 reads TGCGCCAGCAGAAAGTGGTTAAGAGGGGACAGTGCTAATTCACCCCTCCACTTT.

This clone was seen only once. The CDR3 reads CASSQETGGLYEQFF. The CDR3 coding sequence is TGTGCCAGCAGCCAAGAGACGGGGGGGCTATATGAGCAGTTCTTC. The chain couples TRBV4-2 to TRBJ2-1, with 8 bases matching TRBD2. Losses at the gene ends were 0 bases for V and 8 bases for J; bases not matched to a gene: 6. The CDR3 runs 15 residues. Per germline, CDR1 LGHNA and CDR2 YNFKEQ.

V usage is TRBV5-4 and J usage is TRBJ1-1, with TRBD1 as a possible D gene (6 bases). The V and J ends lost 10 bases and 6 bases respectively, with 19 bases between them. CDR1 is SGHNT and CDR2 is YYREEE in the germline V gene (reference sequence). The CDR3 covers 13 residues. Written as DNA, the CDR3 is TGTGCCGTCCACAGGGTGGACTCTGCTGAAGCTTTCTTT. Translation: CAVHRVDSAEAFF.

The chain recombines TRBV5-1 with TRBJ1-4, with 8 bases matching TRBD1. CDR1 is SGHRS, CDR2 YFSETQ, per germline. Trimming removed 4 bases from V and 7 bases from J; junction bases left unmatched: 9. This CDR3 has 15 amino acids. CDR3 amino acids: CASSPRTGWREKLFF. CDR3 nucleotide sequence: TGCGCCAGCAGCCCCCGGACAGGGTGGCGTGAAAAACTGTTTTTT.

This sequence joins TRBV6-5 and TRBJ1-4; D possibly corresponds to TRBD1 (6 bases). CDR1 and CDR2 from the germline V gene are MNHEY and SVGAGI. V was cut by 10 bases and J by 3 bases, with 18 bases left in between. CDR3 length: 15 residues. The CDR3 is CATSRRGTANEKLFF. CDR3 nucleotides: TGTGCCACCTCTCGAAGGGGGACGGCTAATGAAAAACTGTTTTTT.

The chain links TRBV10-1 to TRBJ2-6; TRBD1 is a possible D gene (6 bases). Trimming removed 6 bases from V and 2 bases from J, with 8 bases in between. Germline values: CDR1 WNHNN, CDR2 SYGVQD (reference sequence). The CDR3 contains 14 residues. CDR3 amino acids: CASSTGTGANVLTF. CDR3 DNA sequence: TGCGCCAGCAGCACAGGGACTGGGGCCAACGTCCTGACTTTC.

This clone has just one count. V usage is TRBV4-2 and J usage is TRBJ2-1; tentative D call: TRBD1 (6 bases). Trimming shortened V by 0 bases and J by 13 bases, and 13 bases separated the two germline ends. The CDR3 contains 13 residues. Germline V gene data show CDR1 as LGHNA and CDR2 as YNFKEQ. The CDR3 is CASSQDVGAGQFF. CDR3 in DNA: TGTGCCAGCAGCCAAGATGTGGGGGCTGGACAGTTCTTC.

The V gene is TRBV5-4, the J gene TRBJ2-3; 11 bases map to TRBD2. Unmatched junction bases numbered 11, after V lost 2 bases and J lost 0 bases. This CDR3 has 19 amino acids. CDR1 is SGHNT and CDR2 is YYREEE in the germline V gene (reference sequence). The CDR3 spells CASSFLGVAGGPSTDTQYF. The CDR3 DNA follows: TGTGCCAGCAGCTTCCTAGGGGTAGCGGGGGGGCCTAGCACAGATACGCAGTATTTT.

V gene TRBV9 combines with J gene TRBJ1-2; no clear D gene. With 0 bases removed from V and 2 bases from J, the gap between germline ends came to 11 bases. CDR3 length: 15 amino acids. Germline V CDR1 and CDR2: SGDLS, YYNGEE. CDR3 in amino acids: CASSVEGNSNYGYTF. Written as DNA, the CDR3 is TGTGCCAGCAGCGTAGAAGGTAACAGCAACTATGGCTACACCTTC.

The chain links TRBV24-1 to TRBJ2-3; 12 nucleotides line up with TRBD2. Per germline, CDR1 KGHDR and CDR2 SFDVKD. Trimming at V came to 3 bases and at J to 4 bases, leaving 7 bases not matched to a gene. The CDR3 is 17 amino acids. The CDR3 is CATSDPWTSGEADTQYF. DNA for the CDR3: TGTGCCACCAGTGATCCGTGGACTAGCGGGGAGGCAGATACGCAGTATTTT.

This chain connects TRBV12-5 to TRBJ2-1; 10 bases are a match to TRBD1. V lost 5 bases to trimming and J lost 8 bases; unmatched junction nucleotides: 3. Germline loops: CDR1 LGHNT, CDR2 FRNRAP. This CDR3 region has 13 residues. In DNA, the CDR3 is TGTGCTAGTGGTGACAGGGGGCGACATGAGCAGTTCTTC. It translates to CASGDRGRHEQFF.

This chain connects TRBV5-4 to TRBJ2-7, with a weak D call TRBD1 (6 bases). Germline CDR1 reads SGHNT; CDR2 reads YYREEE (reference sequence). The CDR3 loop spans 13 amino acids. V was pared by 7 bases and J by 3 bases, with 14 bases between. DNA for the CDR3: TGTGCCAGCTCGGGCGGACAGAGCTACGAGCAGTACTTC. It is translated as CASSGGQSYEQYF.

This chain uses TRBV19 with TRBJ2-2; D perhaps matches TRBD2 (5 bases). CDR1 is LNHDA and CDR2 is SQIVND in the germline V gene (reference sequence). Trimming shortened V by 7 bases and J by 8 bases, and 8 bases separated the two germline ends. There are 11 residues in the CDR3. The CDR3 DNA follows: TGTGCCAGTACTGAGGGAGGGGAGCTGTTTTTT. Its protein product is CASTEGGELFF.

The rearrangement joins TRBV12-3 or TRBV12-4 to TRBJ1-1; D is perhaps TRBD1 (5 bases). Trimming shortened V by 3 bases and J by 1 base, and 6 bases separated the two germline ends. This CDR3 has 13 residues. This chain's CDR3 is CASSFTGNTEAFF. The CDR3 DNA follows: TGTGCCAGCAGTTTCACAGGGAACACTGAAGCTTTCTTT.

V usage is TRBV7-2 and J usage is TRBJ2-3; D gene ambiguous. Trimming left V 5 bases short and J 6 bases short, with 12 bases between. The CDR3 runs 13 residues. From germline, CDR1 is SGHTA and CDR2 FQGNSA. CDR3 sequence (DNA): TGTGCCAGCAGCCCCTCCTACGGGGATACGCAGTATTTT. Amino acids: CASSPSYGDTQYF. Together with reference TRBV7-2 and TRBJ2-3, the CDR3 gives the full variable domain: GAGVSQSPSNKVTEKGKDVELRCDPISGHTALYWYRQSLGQGLEFLIYFQGNSAPDKSGLPSDRFSAERTGGSVSTLTIQRTQQEDSAVYLCASSPSYGDTQYFGPGTRLTVL.

V is TRBV2 and J is TRBJ2-3; D is perhaps TRBD1 (6 bases). There are 15 residues in the CDR3. Trimming took 6 bases from V and 2 from J, leaving 15 bases between them. Per germline, CDR1 SNHLY and CDR2 FYNNEI. The CDR3 DNA is TGTGCCAGCAGCCGCGACAGGACCACCACAGATACGCAGTATTTT. Protein: CASSRDRTTTDTQYF.

This chain uses TRBV7-8 with TRBJ2-7; 10 bases align to TRBD1. The germline gives CDR1 SGHVS, CDR2 FQNEAQ. The CDR3 totals 14 residues. The V gene end was trimmed by 1 base and the J gene end by 7 bases; junction bases not matched to a gene: 4. As DNA, the CDR3 is TGTGCCAGCAGCTTAGGGGGACAGGGGTGGGAGCAGTACTTC. It is translated as CASSLGGQGWEQYF.

The rearrangement links TRBV12-3 or TRBV12-4 to TRBJ1-2; tentatively, D is TRBD1 (5 bases). V was clipped by 1 base and J by 4 bases, with 7 bases between them. The CDR3 is 13 amino acids. In nucleotides, the CDR3 is TGTGCCAGCAGTTTAGGCAGGGCCTATGGCTACACCTTC. Protein: CASSLGRAYGYTF.

The CDR3 protein is CAWKRGLWGSTDTQYF. CDR3 in DNA: TGTGCCTGGAAGCGGGGTTTGTGGGGGAGCACAGATACGCAGTATTTT. The chain has TRBV30 and TRBJ2-3; 7 bases map to TRBD2. CDR1 is GTSNPN and CDR2 is SVGIG in the germline V gene (reference sequence). J was trimmed by 0 bases and V by 4 bases; bases with no gene match: 10. The CDR3 loop spans 16 amino acids.

The chain couples TRBV2 to TRBJ1-2, with D hard to call. Trimming removed 4 bases at V and 4 bases at J, with 10 bases between. CDR1 and CDR2 from the germline V gene are SNHLY and FYNNEI. The CDR3 spans 13 residues. CDR3 in DNA: TGTGCCAGCAGTGGACAACAAGTCTATGGCTACACCTTC. It translates to CASSGQQVYGYTF.

V and J are TRBV9 and TRBJ2-3, with D perhaps TRBD1 (5 bases). V lost 0 bases and J lost 0, with 14 bases in between. The CDR3 extends over 17 amino acids. Germline V gene sequence: CDR1 SGDLS, CDR2 YYNGEE. This CDR3 is CASSVGGARASTDTQYF. The CDR3 nucleotides read TGTGCCAGCAGCGTAGGGGGTGCCAGGGCGAGCACAGATACGCAGTATTTT.

The CDR3 coding sequence is TGTGCCAGCAGTTTATGGATCGAGCGGGGGGTCCTCTCCTACGAGCAGTACTTC. The encoded protein is CASSLWIERGVLSYEQYF. The chain combines TRBV28 with TRBJ2-7; TRBD2 aligns across 9 bases. Germline V lookup: CDR1 MDHEN, CDR2 SYDVKM. V gave up 0 bases and J gave up 0 bases; unmatched junction bases: 9. The CDR3 extends over 18 amino acids.

This chain links TRBV5-4 with TRBJ1-1; 9 bases agree with TRBD1. Germline V gene lookup returns CDR1 SGHNT and CDR2 YYREEE (reference sequence). The CDR3 consists of 12 residues. J lost 8 bases, V lost 4 bases, and 3 bases had no gene match. CDR3 sequence: CASSLGQGEAFF. CDR3 bases: TGTGCCAGCAGCCTCGGACAGGGGGAAGCTTTCTTT.

This chain uses TRBV3-1 (or the pseudogene TRBV3-2) with TRBJ1-6; D is unresolved. The CDR3 is 15 residues long. Germline V gene data show CDR1 as LGHDT and CDR2 as YNNKEL (reference sequence). The V and J ends lost 1 base and 9 bases respectively, with 13 bases between them. The DNA of the CDR3 is TGTGCCAGCAGCCAAGGGTGGCAGGCGATTTCACCCCTCCACTTT. It specifies CASSQGWQAISPLHF.